This TCR beta chain was profiled in a study of T-cell memory formation after mild COVID-19. Study-level findings and limits: Clones shrinking between day 15 and 85 showed a balanced CD4/CD8 split, and those that grew later tilted toward CD4+.

With regard to this clonotype: Its antigen remains unknown.

TCRdb independently ran MiXCR on the 5' RACE reads; one entry per CDR3 protein. The sample lists about 430,000 distinct CDR3 sequences, roughly a quarter occurring once. Input material: PBMCs or a T cell subset sorted from them (not recorded which). This sequence was found in an adult woman who had mild COVID-19 (a few samples of this study predate the infection). Cell type and time point are not known.

CDR3 sequence: CSARDFPGPNTGELFF. The CDR3 nucleotides read TGCAGTGCTAGAGATTTCCCCGGGCCGAACACCGGGGAGCTGTTTTTT. J is TRBJ2-2 and V is TRBV20-1; D uncertain. The CDR3 is made up of 16 amino acids. Trimming pared 0 bases from V and 0 bases from J, leaving 11 bases between. Germline values: CDR1 DFQATT, CDR2 SNEGSKA (reference sequence).